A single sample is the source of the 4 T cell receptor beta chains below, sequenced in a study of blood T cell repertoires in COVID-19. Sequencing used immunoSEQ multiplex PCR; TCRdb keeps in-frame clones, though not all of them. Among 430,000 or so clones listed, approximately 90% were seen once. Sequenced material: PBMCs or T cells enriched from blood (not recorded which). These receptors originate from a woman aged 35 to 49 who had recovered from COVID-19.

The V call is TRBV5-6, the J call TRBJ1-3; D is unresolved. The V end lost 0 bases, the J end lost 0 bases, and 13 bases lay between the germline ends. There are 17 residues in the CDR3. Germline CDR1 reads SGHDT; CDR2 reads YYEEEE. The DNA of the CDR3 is TGTGCCAGCAGCTTGGCTCTTAGCTGGAGCTCTGGAAACACCATATATTTT. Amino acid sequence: CASSLALSWSSGNTIYF.

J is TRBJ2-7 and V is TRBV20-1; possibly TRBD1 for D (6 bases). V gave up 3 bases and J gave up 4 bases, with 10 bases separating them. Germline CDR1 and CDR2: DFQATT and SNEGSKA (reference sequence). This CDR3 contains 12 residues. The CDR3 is CSASPQGYEQYF. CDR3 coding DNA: TGCAGTGCTAGTCCTCAGGGGTACGAGCAGTACTTC.

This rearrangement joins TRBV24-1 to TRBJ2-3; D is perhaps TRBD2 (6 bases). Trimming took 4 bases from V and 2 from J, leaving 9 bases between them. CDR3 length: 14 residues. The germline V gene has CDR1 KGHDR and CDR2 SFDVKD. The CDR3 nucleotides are TGTGCCACCAGTGAGGGGGGAAACACAGATACGCAGTATTTT. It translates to CATSEGGNTDTQYF.

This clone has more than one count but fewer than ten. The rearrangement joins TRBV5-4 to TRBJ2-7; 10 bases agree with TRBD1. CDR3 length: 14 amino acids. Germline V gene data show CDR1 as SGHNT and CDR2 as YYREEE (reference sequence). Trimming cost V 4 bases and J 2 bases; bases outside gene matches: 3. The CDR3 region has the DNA TGTGCCAGCAGCGCGGACAGGGGGGCCTACGAGCAGTACTTC. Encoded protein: CASSADRGAYEQYF.